This paragraph covers one T cell receptor beta chain sequence. The antigen remains undetermined. One end of the junction fails to match germline, which may point to a read error. This record belongs to a study of T cell repertoires in cytomegalovirus infection. Across the whole study: Well-studied HLA-B-restricted CMV epitopes were used in the study alongside recently identified HLA-C-restricted ones. CMV infection plus the matching HLA type was flagged by public TCR beta signatures. Broader study findings: HLA-C-restricted CMV clonotypes gave the most frequent clonotype in two of eight donors. CMV carriers with the relevant HLA were identified by cumulative public TCR beta family frequency.

TCRdb reprocessed the reads via MiXCR and lists one record per CDR3 protein. Among around 900,000 distinct CDR3 sequences, approximately 32% were seen once, and the ten largest hold over 10%. Material: cultured CD8+ T cells from PBMCs, obtained from culture after CMV antigen stimulation. The receptor was isolated from a human donor in good health (CMV status not recorded). Some clones in this sample may be carry-over from other donors' samples.

The DNA of the CDR3 is TGTGCCAGTAGCCAAGATCTAGGGGGATCCTATGGCTACACCTTC. This codes for CASSQDLGGSYGYTF. The chain is built from TRBV14 and TRBJ1-2, with D maybe TRBD1 (6 bases). Germline loops: CDR1 SGHDN, CDR2 FVKESK. The CDR3 is made up of 15 amino acids.